The rows below give T cell receptor beta chains drawn from one sample of a study of T cell repertoires in cytomegalovirus infection. TCRdb re-called the reads with MiXCR, one entry per CDR3 protein. Here the sample spans some 450,000 distinct CDR3 sequences, under 40% being singletons. Sequencing input: PBMCs. All receptors derive from a human donor in good health (CMV status not recorded). Some clones in this sample may be carry-over from other donors' samples. Each CDR3 is given with its conserved first and last residue. The D gene is left open where the match is weak. Clone size, where shown, is once, few, many, or a class for clones that have expanded.

j_call | v_call | cdr3_length | clone_size | d_call | cdr3_aa | cdr3_nt
TRBJ2-3 | TRBV4-3 | 15 | few | NA | CASSQDSSSTDTQYF | TGCGCCAGCAGCCAAGACTCCAGTTCCACAGATACGCAGTATTTT
TRBJ2-6 | TRBV7-2 | 18 | many | NA | CASSLFQGRISGANVLTF | TGTGCCAGCAGCTTATTTCAGGGGCGAATCTCTGGGGCCAACGTCCTGACTTTC
TRBJ2-5 | TRBV7-2 | 15 | NA | NA | CASSLNRGRQETQYF | TGTGCCAGCAGCTTAAACCGGGGCCGACAAGAGACCCAGTACTTC
TRBJ2-3 | TRBV29-1 | 16 | NA | TRBD2 | CSVEEIAGGPTDTQYF | TGCAGCGTTGAAGAAATAGCGGGGGGGCCCACAGATACGCAGTATTTT
TRBJ1-4 | TRBV4-1 | 16 | few | NA | CASSQVSAAPNEKLFF | TGCGCCAGCAGCCAAGTGTCGGCCGCTCCTAATGAAAAACTGTTTTTT
TRBJ1-2 | TRBV7-9 | 16 | NA | NA | CASSLSGASGFDGYTF | TGTGCCAGCAGCTTATCGGGGGCCAGCGGGTTTGATGGCTACACCTTC
TRBJ1-2 | TRBV19 | 13 | NA | NA | CASSRDSGYGYTF | TGTGCCAGTAGCCGGGACTCCGGTTATGGCTACACCTTC
TRBJ2-7 | TRBV19 | 14 | NA | NA | CASSARKTTYEQYF | TGTGCCAGTAGCGCACGGAAAACGACCTACGAGCAGTACTTC
TRBJ2-4 | TRBV18 | 15 | NA | NA | CASSVASRIQNIQYF | TGTGCCAGCTCTGTGGCTAGCAGGATCCAAAACATTCAGTACTTC
TRBJ2-1 | TRBV27 | 17 | few | TRBD2 | CASSIRGSGGANNEQFF | TGTGCCAGCAGTATCCGGGGTAGCGGGGGGGCGAACAATGAGCAGTTCTTC
TRBJ2-1 | TRBV7-8 | 16 | few | TRBD1 | CASSAPQGAFYNEQFF | TGTGCCAGCAGCGCCCCTCAGGGGGCCTTCTACAATGAGCAGTTCTTC